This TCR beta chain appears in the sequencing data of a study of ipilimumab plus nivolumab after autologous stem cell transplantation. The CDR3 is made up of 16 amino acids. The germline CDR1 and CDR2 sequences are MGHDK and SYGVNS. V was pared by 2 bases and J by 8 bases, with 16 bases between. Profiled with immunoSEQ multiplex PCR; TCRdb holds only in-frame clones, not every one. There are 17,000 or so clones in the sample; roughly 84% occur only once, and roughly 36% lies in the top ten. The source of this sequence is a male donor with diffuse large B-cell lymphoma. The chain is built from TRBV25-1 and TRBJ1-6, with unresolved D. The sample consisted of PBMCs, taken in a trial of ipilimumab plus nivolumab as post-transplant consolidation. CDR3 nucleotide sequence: TGTGCCAGCAGTGAAGGGCAGACCTTTCGGGATTCACCCCTCCACTTT. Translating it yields CASSEGQTFRDSPLHF.